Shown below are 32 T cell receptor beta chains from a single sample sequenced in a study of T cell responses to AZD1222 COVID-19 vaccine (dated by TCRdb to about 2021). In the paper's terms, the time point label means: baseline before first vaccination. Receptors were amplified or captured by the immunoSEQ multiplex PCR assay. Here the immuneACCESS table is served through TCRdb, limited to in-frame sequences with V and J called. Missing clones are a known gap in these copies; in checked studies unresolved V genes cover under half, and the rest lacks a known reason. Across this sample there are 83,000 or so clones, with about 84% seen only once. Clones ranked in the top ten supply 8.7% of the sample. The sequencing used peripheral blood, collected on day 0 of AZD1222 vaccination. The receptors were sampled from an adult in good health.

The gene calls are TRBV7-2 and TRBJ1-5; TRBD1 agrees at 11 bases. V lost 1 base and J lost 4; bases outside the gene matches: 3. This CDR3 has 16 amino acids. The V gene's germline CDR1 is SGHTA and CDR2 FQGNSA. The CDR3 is CASSLVGTGGNQPQHF. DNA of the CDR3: TGTGCCAGCAGCTTAGTCGGGACAGGGGGGAATCAGCCCCAGCATTTT.

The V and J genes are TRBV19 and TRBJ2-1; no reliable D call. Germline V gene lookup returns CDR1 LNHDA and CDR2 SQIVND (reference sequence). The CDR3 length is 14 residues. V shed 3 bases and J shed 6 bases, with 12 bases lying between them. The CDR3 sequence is CASSISLGPNEQFF. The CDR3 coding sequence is TGTGCCAGTAGTATTTCCTTAGGGCCCAATGAGCAGTTCTTC.

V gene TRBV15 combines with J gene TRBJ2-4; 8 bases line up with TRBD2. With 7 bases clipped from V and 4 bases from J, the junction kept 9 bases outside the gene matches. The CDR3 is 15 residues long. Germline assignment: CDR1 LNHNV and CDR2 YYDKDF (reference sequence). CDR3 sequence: CATTYSGSSKNIQYF. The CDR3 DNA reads TGTGCCACCACCTACAGCGGGAGTTCTAAAAACATTCAGTACTTC. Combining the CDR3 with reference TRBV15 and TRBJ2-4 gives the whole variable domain DAMVIQNPRYQVTQFGKPVTLSCSQTLNHNVMYWYQQKSSQAPKLLFHYYDKDFNNEADTPDNFQSRRPNTSFCFLDIRSPGLGDTAMYLCATTYSGSSKNIQYFGAGTRLSVL.

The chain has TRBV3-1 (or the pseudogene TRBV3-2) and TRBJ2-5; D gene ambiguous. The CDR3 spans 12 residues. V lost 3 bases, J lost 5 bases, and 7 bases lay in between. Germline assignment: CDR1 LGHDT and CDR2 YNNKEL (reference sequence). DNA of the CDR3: TGTGCCAGCAGCCAGTCTCTGGAGACCCAGTACTTC. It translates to CASSQSLETQYF.

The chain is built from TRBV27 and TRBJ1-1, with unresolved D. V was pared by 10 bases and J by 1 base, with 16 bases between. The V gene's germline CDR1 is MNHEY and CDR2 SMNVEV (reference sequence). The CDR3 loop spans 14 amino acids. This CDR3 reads CATSALMGNTEAFF. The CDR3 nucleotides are TGTGCCACCTCGGCGTTGATGGGGAACACTGAAGCTTTCTTT.

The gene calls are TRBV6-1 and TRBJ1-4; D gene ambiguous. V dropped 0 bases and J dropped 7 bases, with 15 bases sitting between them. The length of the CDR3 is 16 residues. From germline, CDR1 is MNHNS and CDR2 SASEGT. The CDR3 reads CASSEATVARGEKLFF. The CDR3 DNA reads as TGTGCCAGCAGTGAAGCGACCGTGGCCCGAGGTGAAAAACTGTTTTTT.

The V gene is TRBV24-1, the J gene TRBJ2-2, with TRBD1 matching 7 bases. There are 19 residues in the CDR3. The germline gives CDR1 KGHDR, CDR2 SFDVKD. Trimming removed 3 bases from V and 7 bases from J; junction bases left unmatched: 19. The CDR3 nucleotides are TGTGCCACCAGTGATCCTAACGCCGGTCTCGGGACAGTGGACGGGGAGCTGTTTTTT. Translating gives CATSDPNAGLGTVDGELFF.

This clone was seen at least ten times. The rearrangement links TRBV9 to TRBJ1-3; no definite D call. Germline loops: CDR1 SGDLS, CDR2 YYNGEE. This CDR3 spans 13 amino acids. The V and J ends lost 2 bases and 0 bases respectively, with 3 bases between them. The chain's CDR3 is CASSVDSGNTIYF. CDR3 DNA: TGTGCCAGCAGCGTGGACTCTGGAAACACCATATATTTT.

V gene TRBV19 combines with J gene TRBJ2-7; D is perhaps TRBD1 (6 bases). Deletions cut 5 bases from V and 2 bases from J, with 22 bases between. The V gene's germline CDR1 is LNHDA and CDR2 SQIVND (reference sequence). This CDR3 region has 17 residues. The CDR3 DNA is TGTGCCAGTAGTGCCCGAATTATACAGGGCTACCCCTACGAGCAGTACTTC. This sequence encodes CASSARIIQGYPYEQYF. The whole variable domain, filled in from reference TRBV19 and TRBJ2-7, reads DGGITQSPKYLFRKEGQNVTLSCEQNLNHDAMYWYRQDPGQGLRLIYYSQIVNDFQKGDIAEGYSVSREKKESFPLTVTSAQKNPTAFYLCASSARIIQGYPYEQYFGPGTRLTVT.

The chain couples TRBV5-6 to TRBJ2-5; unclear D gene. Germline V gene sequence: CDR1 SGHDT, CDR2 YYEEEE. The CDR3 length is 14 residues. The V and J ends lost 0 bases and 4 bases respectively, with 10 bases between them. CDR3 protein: CASSLGTRGETQYF. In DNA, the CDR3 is TGTGCCAGCAGCTTGGGGACCCGTGGAGAGACCCAGTACTTC.

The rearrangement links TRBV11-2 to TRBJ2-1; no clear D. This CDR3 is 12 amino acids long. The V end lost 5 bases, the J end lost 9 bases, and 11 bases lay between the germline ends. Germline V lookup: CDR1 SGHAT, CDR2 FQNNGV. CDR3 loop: CASSPLVGEQFF. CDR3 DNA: TGTGCCAGCAGCCCCCTAGTTGGTGAGCAGTTCTTC.

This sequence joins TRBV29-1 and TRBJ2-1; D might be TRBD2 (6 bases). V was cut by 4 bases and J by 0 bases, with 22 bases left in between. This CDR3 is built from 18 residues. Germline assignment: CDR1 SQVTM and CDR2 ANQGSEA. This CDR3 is CSVASHLTSPSSYNEQFF. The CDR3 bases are TGCAGCGTTGCTTCCCATTTGACTAGTCCGAGCTCCTACAATGAGCAGTTCTTC.

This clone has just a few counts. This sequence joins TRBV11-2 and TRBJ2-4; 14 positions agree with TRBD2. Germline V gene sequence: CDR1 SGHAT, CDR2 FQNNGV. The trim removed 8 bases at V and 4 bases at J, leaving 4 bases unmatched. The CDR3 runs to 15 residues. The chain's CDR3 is CASGTSGGIKNIQYF. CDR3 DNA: TGTGCCAGCGGGACTAGCGGGGGAATAAAAAACATTCAGTACTTC.

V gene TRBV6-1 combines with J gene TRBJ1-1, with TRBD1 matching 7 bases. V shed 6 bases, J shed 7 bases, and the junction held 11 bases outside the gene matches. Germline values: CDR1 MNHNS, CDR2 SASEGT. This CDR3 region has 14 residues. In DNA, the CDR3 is TGTGCCAGCAGGGCCGGGACAGAGATTAATGAAGCTTTCTTT. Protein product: CASRAGTEINEAFF.

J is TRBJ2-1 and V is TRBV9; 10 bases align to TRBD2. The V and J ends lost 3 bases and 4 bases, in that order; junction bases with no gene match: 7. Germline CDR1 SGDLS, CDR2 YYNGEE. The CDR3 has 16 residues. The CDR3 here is CASSEGTSVRYNEQFF. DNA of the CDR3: TGTGCCAGCAGCGAAGGGACTAGCGTTAGGTACAATGAGCAGTTCTTC.

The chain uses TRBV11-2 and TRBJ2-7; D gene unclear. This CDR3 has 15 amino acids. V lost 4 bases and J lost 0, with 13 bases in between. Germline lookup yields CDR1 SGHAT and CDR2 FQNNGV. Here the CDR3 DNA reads TGTGCCAGCAGCTCTCTCAGCACCCGCTCCTACGAGCAGTACTTC. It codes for CASSSLSTRSYEQYF.

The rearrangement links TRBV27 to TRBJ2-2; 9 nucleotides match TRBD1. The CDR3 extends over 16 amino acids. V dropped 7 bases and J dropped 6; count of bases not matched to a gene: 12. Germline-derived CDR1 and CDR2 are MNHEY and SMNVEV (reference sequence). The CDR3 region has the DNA TGTGCCAGCAAGGGACAGGGTTTGTTGGGGCCCGGGGAGCTGTTTTTT. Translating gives CASKGQGLLGPGELFF.

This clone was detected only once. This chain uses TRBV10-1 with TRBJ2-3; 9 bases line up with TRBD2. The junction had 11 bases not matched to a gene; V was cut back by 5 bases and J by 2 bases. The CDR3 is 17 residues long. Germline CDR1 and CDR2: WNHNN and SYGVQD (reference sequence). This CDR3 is CASSSRPGLANTDTQYF. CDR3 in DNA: TGCGCCAGCAGTAGTCGCCCTGGACTAGCGAACACAGATACGCAGTATTTT.

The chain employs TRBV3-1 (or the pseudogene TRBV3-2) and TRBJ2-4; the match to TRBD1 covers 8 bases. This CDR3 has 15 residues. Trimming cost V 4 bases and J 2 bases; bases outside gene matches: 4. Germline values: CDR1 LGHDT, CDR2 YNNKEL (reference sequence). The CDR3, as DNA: TGTGCCAGCAGCCCGACAGGGGATCCCAAAAACATTCAGTACTTC. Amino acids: CASSPTGDPKNIQYF.

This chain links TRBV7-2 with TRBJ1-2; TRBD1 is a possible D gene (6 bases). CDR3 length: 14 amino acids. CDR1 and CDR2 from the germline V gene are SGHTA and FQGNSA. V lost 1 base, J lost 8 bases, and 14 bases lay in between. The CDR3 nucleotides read TGTGCCAGCAGCTTAGACAGGGAAGGTCGAGGCTACACCTTC. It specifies CASSLDREGRGYTF.

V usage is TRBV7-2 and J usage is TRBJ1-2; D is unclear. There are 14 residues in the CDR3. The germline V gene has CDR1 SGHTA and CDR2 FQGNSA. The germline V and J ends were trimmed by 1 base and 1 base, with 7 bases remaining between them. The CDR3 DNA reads TGTGCCAGCAGCTTAGTTGGGGTTAACTATGGCTACACCTTC. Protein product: CASSLVGVNYGYTF.

The CDR3 loop is CASSLTRVVGELFF. The CDR3 DNA reads as TGTGCCAGTAGTCTGACTAGAGTTGTGGGGGAGCTGTTTTTT. This chain connects TRBV19 to TRBJ2-2, with D possibly TRBD2 on 6 matching bases. Germline V CDR1 and CDR2: LNHDA, SQIVND (reference sequence). The V gene lost 5 bases and the J gene lost 8 bases, with 15 bases spanning the gap. The CDR3 runs 14 residues.

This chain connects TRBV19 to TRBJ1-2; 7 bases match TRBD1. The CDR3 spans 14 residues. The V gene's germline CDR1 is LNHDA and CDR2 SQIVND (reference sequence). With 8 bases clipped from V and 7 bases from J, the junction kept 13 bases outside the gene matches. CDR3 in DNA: TGTGCCAGTGGCCGGGACAGCGGGCCCGGTGGCTACACCTTC. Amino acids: CASGRDSGPGGYTF. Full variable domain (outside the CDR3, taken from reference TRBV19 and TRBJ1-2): DGGITQSPKYLFRKEGQNVTLSCEQNLNHDAMYWYRQDPGQGLRLIYYSQIVNDFQKGDIAEGYSVSREKKESFPLTVTSAQKNPTAFYLCASGRDSGPGGYTFGSGTRLTVV.

The CDR3 nucleotides are TGTGCCAGTAGTATACGTGGGCGTCTGGATCAGCCCCAGCATTTT. Translated: CASSIRGRLDQPQHF. The rearrangement uses TRBV19 and TRBJ1-5; D gene unclear. V was shortened by 2 bases and J by 5 bases, with 13 bases between the two germline ends. Germline CDR1 LNHDA, CDR2 SQIVND (reference sequence). The CDR3 length is 15 residues.

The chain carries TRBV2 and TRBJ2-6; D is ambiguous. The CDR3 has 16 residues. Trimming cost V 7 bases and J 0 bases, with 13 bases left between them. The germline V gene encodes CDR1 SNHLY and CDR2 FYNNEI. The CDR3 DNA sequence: TGTGCCAGCACTGCCCCTACACTCTCTGGGGCCAACGTCCTGACTTTC. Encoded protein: CASTAPTLSGANVLTF. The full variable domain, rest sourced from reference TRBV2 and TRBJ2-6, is EPEVTQTPSHQVTQMGQEVILRCVPISNHLYFYWYRQILGQKVEFLVSFYNNEISEKSEIFDDQFSVERPDGSNFTLKIRSTKLEDSAMYFCASTAPTLSGANVLTFGAGSRLTVL.

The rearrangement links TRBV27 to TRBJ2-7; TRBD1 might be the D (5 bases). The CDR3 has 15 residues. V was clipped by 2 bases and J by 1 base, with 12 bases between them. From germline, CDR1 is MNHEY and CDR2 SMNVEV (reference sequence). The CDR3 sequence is CASSLTQGWSYEQYF. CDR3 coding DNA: TGTGCCAGCAGTTTAACCCAGGGCTGGTCCTACGAGCAGTACTTC.

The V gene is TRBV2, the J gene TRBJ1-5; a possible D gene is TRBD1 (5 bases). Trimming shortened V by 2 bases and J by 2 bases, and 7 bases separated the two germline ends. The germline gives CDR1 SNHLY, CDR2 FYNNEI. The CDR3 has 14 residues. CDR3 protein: CASSESTGNQPQHF. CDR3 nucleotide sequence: TGTGCCAGCAGTGAATCGACAGGCAATCAGCCCCAGCATTTT.

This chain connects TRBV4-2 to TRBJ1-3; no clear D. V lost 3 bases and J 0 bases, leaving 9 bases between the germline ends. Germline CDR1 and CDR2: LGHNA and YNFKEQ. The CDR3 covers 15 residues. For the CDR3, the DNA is TGTGCCAGCAGCCAGACCCTGAGCTCTGGAAACACCATATATTTT. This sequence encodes CASSQTLSSGNTIYF.

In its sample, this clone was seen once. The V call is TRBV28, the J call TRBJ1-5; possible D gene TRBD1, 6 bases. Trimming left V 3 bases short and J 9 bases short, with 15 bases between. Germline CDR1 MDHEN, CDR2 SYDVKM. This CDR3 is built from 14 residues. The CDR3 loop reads CASSFGQTVRPQHF. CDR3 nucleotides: TGTGCCAGCAGTTTTGGACAGACCGTTCGGCCCCAGCATTTT.

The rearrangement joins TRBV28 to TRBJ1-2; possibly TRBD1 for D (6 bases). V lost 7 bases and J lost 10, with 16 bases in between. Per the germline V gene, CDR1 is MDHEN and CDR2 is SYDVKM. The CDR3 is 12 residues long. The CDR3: CASKGEVKAYTF. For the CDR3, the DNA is TGTGCCAGCAAGGGGGAGGTTAAGGCCTACACCTTC.

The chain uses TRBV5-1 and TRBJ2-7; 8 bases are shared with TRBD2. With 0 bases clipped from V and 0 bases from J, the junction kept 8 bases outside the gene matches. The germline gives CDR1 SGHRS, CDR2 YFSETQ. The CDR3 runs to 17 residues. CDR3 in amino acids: CASSLEVAGLNSYEQYF. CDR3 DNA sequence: TGCGCCAGCAGCTTGGAGGTAGCGGGGCTAAACTCCTACGAGCAGTACTTC.

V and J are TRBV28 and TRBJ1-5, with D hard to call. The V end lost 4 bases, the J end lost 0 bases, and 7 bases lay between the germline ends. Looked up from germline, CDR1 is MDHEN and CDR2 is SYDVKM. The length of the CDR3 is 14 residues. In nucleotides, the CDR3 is TGTGCCAGCAGTTCAGACAATAGCAATCAGCCCCAGCATTTT. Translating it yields CASSSDNSNQPQHF.